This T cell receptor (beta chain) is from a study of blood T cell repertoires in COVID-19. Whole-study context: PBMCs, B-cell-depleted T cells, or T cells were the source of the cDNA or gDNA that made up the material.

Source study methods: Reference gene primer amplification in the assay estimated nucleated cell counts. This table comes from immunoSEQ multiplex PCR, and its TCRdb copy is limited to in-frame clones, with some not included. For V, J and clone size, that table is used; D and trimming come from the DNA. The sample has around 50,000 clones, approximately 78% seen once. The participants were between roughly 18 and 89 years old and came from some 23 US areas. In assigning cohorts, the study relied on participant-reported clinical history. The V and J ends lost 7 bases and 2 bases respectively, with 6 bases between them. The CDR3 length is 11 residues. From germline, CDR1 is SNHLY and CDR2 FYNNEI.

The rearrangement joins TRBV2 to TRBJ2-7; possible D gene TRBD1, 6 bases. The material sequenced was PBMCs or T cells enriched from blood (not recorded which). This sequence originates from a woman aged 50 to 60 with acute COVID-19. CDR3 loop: CASKGAYEQYF. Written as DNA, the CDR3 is TGTGCCAGCAAGGGGGCCTACGAGCAGTACTTC.